This T cell receptor beta chain is drawn from a study of T cell responses to AZD1222 COVID-19 vaccine. On the study more broadly: Pooling was applied to second doses at about 4 or about 12 weeks.

The CDR3 extends over 14 amino acids. The V gene's germline CDR1 is SGHAT and CDR2 FQNNGV. J was trimmed by 5 bases and V by 3 bases; bases with no gene match: 4. The method was immunoSEQ multiplex PCR; TCRdb's version includes in-frame clones alone and lacks a portion of them. The sample includes about 150,000 clones, 90% to 95% of them seen just once. The rearrangement joins TRBV11-2 to TRBJ1-2; 9 bases match TRBD1. This sequence was found in an adult in good health. Sequenced material: peripheral blood, taken on day 0 of AZD1222 vaccination. The CDR3: CASSLGQGGYGYTF. The CDR3 DNA follows: TGTGCCAGCAGCTTGGGACAGGGAGGATATGGCTACACCTTC.